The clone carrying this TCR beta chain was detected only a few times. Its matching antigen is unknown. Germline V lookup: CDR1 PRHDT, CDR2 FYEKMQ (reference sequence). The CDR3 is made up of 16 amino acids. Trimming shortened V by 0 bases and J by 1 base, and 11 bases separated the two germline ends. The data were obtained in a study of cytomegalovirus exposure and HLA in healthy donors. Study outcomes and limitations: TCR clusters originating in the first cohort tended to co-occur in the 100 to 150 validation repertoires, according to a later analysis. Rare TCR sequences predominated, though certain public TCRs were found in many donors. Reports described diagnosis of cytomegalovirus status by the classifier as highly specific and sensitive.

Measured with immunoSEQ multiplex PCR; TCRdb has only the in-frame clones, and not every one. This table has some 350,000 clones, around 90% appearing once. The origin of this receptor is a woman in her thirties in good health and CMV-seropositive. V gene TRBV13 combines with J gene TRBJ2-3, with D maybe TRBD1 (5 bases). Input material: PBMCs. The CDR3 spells CASSLGYDRGTDTQYF. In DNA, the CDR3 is TGTGCCAGCAGCTTAGGGTATGACAGAGGCACAGATACGCAGTATTTT.